A selection of T cell receptor beta chains follows, all from one sample in a study of chemoradiotherapy in HPV16-positive cancers. Profiling relied on immunoSEQ multiplex PCR, and the TCRdb table lists in-frame clones only, not all of them. The sample has around 3,900 clones, 91% seen once; the top ten hold around 4%. Specimen: tumor tissue, collected from a patient who underwent chemoradiotherapy. The receptors were gathered from a human donor with HPV-associated anogenital cancer. Both conserved end residues are part of each CDR3. The D gene is left open where the match is weak. Only some rows state a clone size, as once, few, many or a class for expanded clones.

J | V | D | size | CDR3 | DNA
TRBJ2-7 | TRBV6-1 | . | . | CASSAAVYEQYF | TGTGCCAGCAGTGCCGCCGTTTACGAGCAGTACTTC
TRBJ1-1 | TRBV7-9 | . | . | CASSKGQNTEAFF | TGTGCCAGCAGCAAGGGACAGAACACTGAAGCTTTCTTT
TRBJ1-5 | TRBV16 | TRBD1 | once | CASGRQGNQPQHF | TGTGCCAGCGGAAGACAGGGTAATCAGCCCCAGCATTTT
TRBJ2-7 | TRBV10-2 | TRBD1 | . | CASSDAGQGLSYEQYF | TGCGCCAGTTCGGACGCCGGACAGGGGCTATCCTACGAGCAGTACTTC
TRBJ1-2 | TRBV7-6 | . | . | CASSGQGYGYTF | TGTGCCAGCAGCGGGCAGGGCTATGGCTACACCTTC
TRBJ1-6 | TRBV7-9 | TRBD1 | . | CASSSTGVWSPLHF | TGTGCCAGCAGCTCTACAGGGGTTTGGTCACCCCTCCACTTT
TRBJ2-1 | TRBV5-1 | TRBD2 | . | CASSLSGTSGGAYEQFF | TGCGCCAGCAGCTTATCGGGGACTAGCGGGGGGGCCTATGAGCAGTTCTTC
TRBJ1-1 | TRBV4-3 | . | . | CASSQDGSPPEAFF | TGCGCCAGCAGCCAAGATGGTTCTCCCCCTGAAGCTTTCTTT
TRBJ2-6 | TRBV10-2 | . | . | CASRGGANVLTF | TGCGCCAGCAGGGGGGGGGCCAACGTCCTGACTTTC
TRBJ2-1 | TRBV6-4 | TRBD2 | . | CASSDSGGANEQFF | TGTGCCAGCAGTGACAGCGGGGGGGCCAATGAGCAGTTCTTC
TRBJ2-2 | TRBV11-3 | . | . | CASSLSGTTNTGELFF | TGTGCCAGCAGCCTTTCCGGGACGACTAACACCGGGGAGCTGTTTTTT
TRBJ2-7 | TRBV5-1 | . | . | CASSLGILYEQYF | TGCGCCAGCAGCTTGGGGATTCTCTACGAGCAGTACTTC
TRBJ1-1 | TRBV13 | TRBD1 | . | CASSMWTGVTTEAFF | TGTGCCAGCAGCATGTGGACAGGGGTGACCACTGAAGCTTTCTTT
TRBJ2-5 | TRBV19 | . | . | CASSISGQGAQETQYF | TGTGCCAGTAGTATATCGGGTCAGGGTGCACAAGAGACCCAGTACTTC
TRBJ1-1 | TRBV7-9 | . | . | CASSLYSGGTEAFF | TGTGCCAGCAGCTTATACAGCGGGGGGACTGAAGCTTTCTTT
TRBJ1-5 | TRBV2 | . | once | CASSAGQESNQPQHF | TGTGCCAGCAGTGCCGGGCAGGAGAGCAATCAGCCCCAGCATTTT
TRBJ2-7 | TRBV5-6 | TRBD1 | . | CASSFGTGGEQYF | TGTGCCAGCAGCTTTGGGACAGGGGGGGAGCAGTACTTC
TRBJ1-2 | TRBV7-9 | . | . | CASSLASGYTF | TGTGCCAGCAGCTTAGCGAGTGGCTACACCTTC
TRBJ2-3 | TRBV15 | . | few | CATSGTSGDTQYF | TGTGCCACCAGCGGGACCTCGGGAGATACGCAGTATTTT
TRBJ2-3 | TRBV19 | TRBD2 | . | CASSRGLADTQYF | TGTGCCAGTAGTAGGGGACTAGCGGATACGCAGTATTTT
TRBJ2-7 | TRBV5-1 | TRBD2 | . | CASSRTISGGAGEQYF | TGCGCCAGCAGCAGGACCATCAGCGGGGGGGCTGGAGAGCAGTACTTC
TRBJ2-3 | TRBV11-2 | . | . | CASSLGGARADTQYF | TGTGCCAGCAGCTTAGGGGGGGCCCGGGCGGATACGCAGTATTTT
TRBJ2-3 | TRBV4-1 | TRBD1 | once | CASSPGTGLTTDTQYF | TGCGCCAGCAGCCCGGGGACAGGGCTTACCACAGATACGCAGTATTTT
TRBJ1-1 | TRBV19 | . | . | CASSMAGLTEAFF | TGTGCCAGTAGTATGGCGGGGCTAACTGAAGCTTTCTTT
TRBJ2-3 | TRBV11-2 | . | . | CASSANRGTDTQYF | TGTGCCAGCAGCGCAAATCGGGGGACAGATACGCAGTATTTT
TRBJ1-2 | TRBV5-1 | TRBD1 | . | CASSWGTGVNYGYTF | TGCGCCAGCAGCTGGGGGACAGGGGTTAACTATGGCTACACCTTC
TRBJ1-5 | TRBV18 | . | . | CASSPSRDQPQHF | TGTGCCAGCTCACCATCCAGGGACCAGCCCCAGCATTTT
TRBJ1-6 | TRBV6-1 | . | . | CASSEAGTRRLNSPLHF | TGTGCCAGCAGTGAAGCCGGGACCCGGAGGCTTAATTCACCCCTCCACTTT
TRBJ1-1 | TRBV9 | TRBD1 | . | CASSAKIQGAREAFF | TGTGCCAGCAGCGCAAAGATTCAGGGGGCTCGTGAAGCTTTCTTT